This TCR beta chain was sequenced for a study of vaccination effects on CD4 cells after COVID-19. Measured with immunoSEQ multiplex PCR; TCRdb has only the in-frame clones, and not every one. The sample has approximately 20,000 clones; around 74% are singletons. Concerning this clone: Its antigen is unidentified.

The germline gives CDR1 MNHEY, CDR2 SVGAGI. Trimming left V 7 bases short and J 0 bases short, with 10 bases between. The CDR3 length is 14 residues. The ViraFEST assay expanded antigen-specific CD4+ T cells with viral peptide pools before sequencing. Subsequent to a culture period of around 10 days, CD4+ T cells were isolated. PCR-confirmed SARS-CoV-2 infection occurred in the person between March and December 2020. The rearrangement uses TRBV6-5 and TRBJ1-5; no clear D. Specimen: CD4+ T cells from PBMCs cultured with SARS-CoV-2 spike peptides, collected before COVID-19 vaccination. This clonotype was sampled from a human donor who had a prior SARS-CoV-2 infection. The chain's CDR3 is CASNRHRSNQPQHF. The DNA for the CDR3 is TGTGCCAGCAACCGACACCGTAGCAATCAGCCCCAGCATTTT.